The 16 T cell receptor beta chains in this list originate from one sample, sequenced in a study of Graves' ophthalmopathy and Graves' hyperthyroidism. Researchers took RNA transcripts and amplified TCR beta CDR3 regions from them. Second-round multiplex PCR came after a first-round RT-PCR that employed HTBI primers. A single record per CDR3 protein comes from TCRdb applying MiXCR to the multiplex PCR reads. The data contain under 800,000 distinct CDR3 sequences, about 20% of them singletons. The sequencing input was peripheral blood. These receptors were obtained from a young woman with stable Graves' hyperthyroidism. Some clones in this sample may be carry-over from other donors' samples.

This clonotype came up a few times. The chain recombines TRBV6-1 with TRBJ2-7; TRBD2 agrees at 8 bases. Germline-derived CDR1 and CDR2 are MNHNS and SASEGT. This CDR3 has 14 residues. V gave up 8 bases and J gave up 1 base; unmatched junction bases: 7. The CDR3 spells CASAGGGGSYEQYF. The CDR3 bases are TGTGCCAGCGCGGGGGGAGGGGGGTCCTACGAGCAGTACTTC.

This clonotype was seen ten or more times. This chain connects TRBV12-3 or TRBV12-4 to TRBJ1-5; 7 bases are a match to TRBD1. V shed 5 bases, J shed 4 bases, and the junction held 5 bases outside the gene matches. The CDR3 loop spans 14 amino acids. DNA of the CDR3: TGTGCCAGCAGTAAAGACAGGGCAAATCAGCCCCAGCATTTT. Its protein product is CASSKDRANQPQHF.

The rearrangement links TRBV6-5 to TRBJ2-7; the D call may be TRBD1 or TRBD2 (6 bases each). Germline values: CDR1 MNHEY, CDR2 SVGAGI. The CDR3 spans 16 residues. The ends were cut back, 5 bases at V and 4 bases at J, with 21 bases in the middle. The CDR3 loop reads CASSTGGPNGAYEQYF. In DNA form, the CDR3 reads TGTGCCAGCAGTACTGGGGGGCCCAACGGGGCTTACGAGCAGTACTTC.

This clonotype was seen ten or more times. The rearrangement links TRBV12-3 or TRBV12-4 to TRBJ1-2, with TRBD1 as a possible D gene (5 bases). The V and J ends lost 10 bases and 7 bases respectively, with 22 bases between them. CDR3 length equals 14 residues. The CDR3: CAIKPFSLRGGYTF. CDR3 nucleotide sequence: TGTGCCATCAAACCCTTCAGTTTGAGGGGTGGCTACACCTTC.

The V call is TRBV2, the J call TRBJ2-7; 12 bases map to TRBD2. The CDR3 extends over 14 amino acids. The V segment lost 7 bases and the J segment 6 bases; nucleotides outside the gene matches: 7. The V gene's germline CDR1 is SNHLY and CDR2 FYNNEI. The CDR3 DNA follows: TGTGCCAGCATGGATTCTAGCGGGAGGGGCGAGCAGTACTTC. This gives the protein CASMDSSGRGEQYF.

The CDR3 here is CASSPRAGPGELFF. The DNA for the CDR3 is TGTGCCAGCAGTCCTAGGGCGGGTCCCGGGGAGCTGTTTTTT. The chain is built from TRBV28 and TRBJ2-2; D might be TRBD2 (5 bases). The germline CDR1 and CDR2 sequences are MDHEN and SYDVKM. The V end was cut by 5 bases, the J end by 6 bases, with 13 bases between. This CDR3 is built from 14 residues.

This sequence joins TRBV12-3 or TRBV12-4 and TRBJ2-2; D is undetermined. V was trimmed by 1 base and J by 1 base, leaving 10 bases between them. This CDR3 region has 16 residues. The DNA for the CDR3 is TGTGCCAGCAGTTTAGGGCTACAGCTGAACACCGGGGAGCTGTTTTTT. This codes for CASSLGLQLNTGELFF.

Comment on this clonotype: Germline and junction disagree at one end, which may indicate a read error. The V and J genes are TRBV28 and TRBJ1-1; D remains unclear. Germline CDR1 and CDR2: MDHEN and SYDVKM. This CDR3 has 13 residues. The CDR3 bases are TGTGCCAGCAGTTTCATCCGGAACACTGATGCTTTCTTT. Translation gives CASSFIRNTDAFF.

This clonotype was detected many times. The J gene is TRBJ2-7, the V gene TRBV6-5, with D perhaps matching TRBD2 (5 bases). The germline CDR1 and CDR2 sequences are MNHEY and SVGAGI. This CDR3 is 12 amino acids long. V was shortened by 8 bases and J by 5 bases, with 13 bases between the two germline ends. CDR3 in amino acids: CASPRVPNEQYF. The CDR3 DNA reads as TGTGCCAGCCCGAGGGTACCGAACGAGCAGTACTTC.

The V and J genes are TRBV6-1 and TRBJ2-2, with D possibly being TRBD2 (5 bases). The CDR3 covers 15 residues. Germline loops: CDR1 MNHNS, CDR2 SASEGT. The V and J ends lost 5 bases and 8 bases respectively, with 18 bases between them. CDR3 amino acids: CASSRGITDAGELFF. The CDR3 nucleotides are TGTGCCAGCAGTCGGGGAATTACGGACGCTGGGGAGCTGTTTTTT.

Many counts were recorded for this clonotype. The gene calls are TRBV11-3 and TRBJ2-2; TRBD1 matches at 7 bases. Germline loops: CDR1 SGHNT, CDR2 YENEEA. J lost 6 bases, V lost 6 bases, and 4 bases had no gene match. The CDR3 length is 13 residues. CDR3 loop: CASSHRGPGELFF. The DNA for the CDR3 is TGTGCCAGCAGTCACAGGGGACCCGGGGAGCTGTTTTTT.

This clonotype has only a few counts. The genes are TRBV4-2 and TRBJ1-2; 9 bases align to TRBD1. The CDR3 covers 15 residues. V gave up 1 base and J gave up 4 bases; unmatched junction bases: 4. Germline loops: CDR1 LGHNA, CDR2 YNFKEQ. CDR3 coding DNA: TGTGCCAGCAGCCAAGGTCCGACAGGGGGCTATGGCTACACCTTC. It yields the protein CASSQGPTGGYGYTF.

The genes are TRBV6-4 and TRBJ2-2; TRBD1 matches at 8 bases. CDR3 length: 12 amino acids. The ends lost 9 bases at V and 7 bases at J; junction bases unmatched: 4. Per the germline V gene, CDR1 is MRHNA and CDR2 is SNTAGT. The CDR3 sequence: CARQGVNGELFF. For the CDR3, the DNA is TGTGCCAGACAGGGGGTTAACGGGGAGCTGTTTTTT.

This clonotype was counted ten times or more. This chain connects TRBV7-9 to TRBJ2-4; D is perhaps TRBD2 (6 bases). Per germline, CDR1 SEHNR and CDR2 FQNEAQ (reference sequence). This CDR3 spans 12 amino acids. V was shortened by 5 bases and J by 8 bases, with 10 bases between the two germline ends. The CDR3 nucleotides are TGTGCCAGCAGCGCCGGGGGTTACATTCAGTACTTC. Residues: CASSAGGYIQYF.

The rearrangement links TRBV12-3 or TRBV12-4 to TRBJ2-1, with 8 bases that match TRBD1. CDR3 length equals 15 residues. J was trimmed by 6 bases and V by 7 bases; bases with no gene match: 11. The CDR3 protein is CASTLDRGSGNEQFF. The CDR3 bases are TGTGCCAGCACCCTAGACAGGGGATCGGGCAATGAGCAGTTCTTC.

This clonotype was counted at least ten times. The chain recombines TRBV24-1 with TRBJ1-5, with D possibly TRBD1 on 6 matching bases. The CDR3 runs 13 residues. V was pared by 10 bases and J by 5 bases, with 14 bases between. In germline, CDR1 is KGHDR, CDR2 SFDVKD. CDR3 sequence (DNA): TGTGCCACTCAGAGCAGGGGAGATCAGCCCCAGCATTTT. Translated, it gives CATQSRGDQPQHF.